The 18 T cell receptor beta chains presented below share a single source sample, sequenced in a study of T-cell reconstitution after alpha-beta-depleted transplantation in children. Preparing the TCRbeta library involved the use of unique molecular identifiers. Using its own MiXCR run on the PCR reads, TCRdb lists one record per CDR3 protein. Found here are about 540,000 distinct CDR3 sequences, about a sixth of them singletons; the top ten hold 3% to 4%. The material was PBMCs from the stem cell graft donor, obtained from the stem cell graft. The source is a human donor who donated a stem cell graft to a child with acute lymphoblastic leukemia.

The chain has TRBV24-1 and TRBJ2-7; 11 positions match TRBD1. This CDR3 has 14 residues. With 2 bases clipped from V and 5 bases from J, the junction kept 1 base outside the gene matches. Germline CDR1 and CDR2: KGHDR and SFDVKD. The CDR3 sequence: CATSDSGQGDEQYF. The DNA of the CDR3 is TGTGCCACCAGTGATTCGGGACAGGGGGACGAGCAGTACTTC.

The J gene is TRBJ2-4, the V gene TRBV30; 10 bases match TRBD1. CDR1 and CDR2 from the germline V gene are GTSNPN and SVGIG (reference sequence). The junction had 4 bases not matched to a gene; V was cut back by 5 bases and J by 6 bases. The CDR3 runs 13 residues. The CDR3 sequence: CAWDRGLGNIQYF. CDR3 DNA: TGTGCCTGGGACAGGGGGCTGGGAAACATTCAGTACTTC.

CDR3 in DNA: TGTGCCAGCAGCCAAGAAGGACGGAGAAATCAGCCCCAGCATTTT. Its protein product is CASSQEGRRNQPQHF. The chain combines TRBV3-1 with TRBJ1-5; no reliable D call. Deletions cut 0 bases from V and 4 bases from J, with 10 bases between. This CDR3 spans 15 amino acids. Germline loops: CDR1 LGHDT, CDR2 YNNKEL (reference sequence). Together with reference TRBV3-1 and TRBJ1-5, the CDR3 gives the full variable domain: DTAVSQTPKYLVTQMGNDKSIKCEQNLGHDTMYWYKQDSKKFLKIMFSYNNKELIINETVPNRFSPKSPDKAHLNLHINSLELGDSAVYFCASSQEGRRNQPQHFGDGTRLSIL.

This clonotype was seen only a few times. CDR3 region: CASSSFIQDFGELFF. The CDR3 region has the DNA TGTGCCAGCAGCTCGTTTATACAGGACTTCGGGGAGCTGTTTTTT. The rearrangement links TRBV7-9 to TRBJ2-2; D may correspond to TRBD1 or TRBD2 (5 bases each). This CDR3 contains 15 residues. Germline assignment: CDR1 SEHNR and CDR2 FQNEAQ (reference sequence). V shed 4 bases and J shed 7 bases, with 16 bases lying between them.

There are a few counts of this clonotype. The rearrangement joins TRBV7-3 to TRBJ1-1; D perhaps matches TRBD1 (6 bases). The CDR3 extends over 17 amino acids. Germline CDR1 and CDR2: SGHTA and FQGTGA. V lost 0 bases and J lost 1, with 15 bases in between. The CDR3 is CASSLTQTGPPNTEAFF. CDR3 DNA sequence: TGTGCCAGCAGCTTAACACAGACAGGCCCACCGAACACTGAAGCTTTCTTT.

This clonotype was observed a few times. The CDR3 sequence is CASSTHSSYEQYF. CDR3 DNA sequence: TGTGCCAGCAGTACACACAGCTCCTACGAGCAGTACTTC. V and J are TRBV7-6 and TRBJ2-7; no definite D call. The CDR3 runs to 13 residues. Germline V gene data show CDR1 as SGHVS and CDR2 as FNYEAQ. V lost 6 bases and J 0 bases, leaving 9 bases between the germline ends.

This clonotype has only a few counts. V and J are TRBV7-2 and TRBJ2-1; 7 bases are shared with TRBD2. Trimming cost V 4 bases and J 2 bases; bases outside gene matches: 11. This CDR3 comprises 17 residues. The germline CDR1 and CDR2 sequences are SGHTA and FQGNSA. CDR3 in amino acids: CASSSQSGTAAYNEQFF. The DNA for the CDR3 is TGTGCCAGCAGCTCTCAAAGCGGGACGGCGGCCTACAATGAGCAGTTCTTC.

This clonotype has only a few counts. The CDR3 DNA is TGTGCCAGCAGCTTAAACCAAGGGGTGAGGCCGCAGTATTTT. Protein: CASSLNQGVRPQYF. The rearrangement uses TRBV13 and TRBJ2-3; maybe TRBD1 (5 bases). The ends were cut back, 2 bases at V and 10 bases at J, with 16 bases in the middle. There are 14 residues in the CDR3. Germline assignment: CDR1 PRHDT and CDR2 FYEKMQ (reference sequence). The entire variable domain, with the rest obtained from reference TRBV13 and TRBJ2-3, is as follows: AAGVIQSPRHLIKEKRETATLKCYPIPRHDTVYWYQQGPGQDPQFLISFYEKMQSDKGSIPDRFSAQQFSDYHSELNMSSLELGDSALYFCASSLNQGVRPQYFGPGTRLTVL.

A few counts support this clonotype. This rearrangement joins TRBV10-3 to TRBJ2-4; D may be TRBD2 (5 bases). Per germline, CDR1 ENHRY and CDR2 SYGVKD. This CDR3 is built from 15 residues. V gave up 2 bases and J gave up 0 bases, with 8 bases separating them. In DNA form, the CDR3 reads TGTGCCATCAGTGAGGGGGAGTTAGCCAAAAACATTCAGTACTTC. Its protein product is CAISEGELAKNIQYF.

This clonotype was seen ten or more times. The chain uses TRBV7-2 and TRBJ2-3; D is perhaps TRBD1 or TRBD2 (5 bases each). The length of the CDR3 is 17 residues. In germline, CDR1 is SGHTA, CDR2 FQGNSA. V lost 0 bases, J lost 0 bases, and 13 bases lay in between. In DNA form, the CDR3 reads TGTGCCAGCAGCTTAGCGGGGCTAGCCCTAAGCACAGATACGCAGTATTTT. Translated: CASSLAGLALSTDTQYF.

This clonotype has only a few counts. The rearrangement uses TRBV7-3 and TRBJ2-3, with D possibly TRBD1 on 6 matching bases. V lost 3 bases and J 0 bases, leaving 13 bases between the germline ends. Germline V gene data show CDR1 as SGHTA and CDR2 as FQGTGA. The length of the CDR3 is 16 residues. The CDR3 loop reads CASSLDSGHSTDTQYF. The CDR3, as DNA: TGTGCCAGCAGCTTGGACTCGGGACATAGCACAGATACGCAGTATTTT.

The V and J genes are TRBV12-3 or TRBV12-4 and TRBJ1-4; D gene uncertain. There are 13 residues in the CDR3. Trimming took 1 base from V and 7 from J, leaving 7 bases between them. CDR3 protein: CASSLVGIEKLFF. The CDR3 DNA reads TGTGCCAGCAGTTTAGTGGGGATTGAAAAACTGTTTTTT.

The rearrangement links TRBV10-3 to TRBJ1-2; D gene unclear. V was cut by 2 bases and J by 5 bases, with 6 bases left in between. This CDR3 is built from 12 residues. Germline CDR1 reads ENHRY; CDR2 reads SYGVKD. The CDR3 DNA is TGTGCCATCAGTGAGGTAGAGTATGGCTACACCTTC. It specifies CAISEVEYGYTF.

A few counts support this clonotype. V gene TRBV21-1 combines with J gene TRBJ2-2; the table's D call, TRBD1, has no DNA check behind it. TRBV21-1 is noted as a pseudogene. The CDR3 contains 19 residues. The CDR3 DNA follows: TGTGCCAGCAGCAGAGATCTTCGTTCGGGACAGGGAAGCACCGGGGAGCTGTTTTTT. This sequence encodes CASSRDLRSGQGSTGELFF.

This clonotype has more than one count but fewer than ten. The CDR3 DNA follows: TGCAGTGCTACCCGGACAGGGCTGGAGACCCAGTACTTC. This translates into CSATRTGLETQYF. The V gene is TRBV20-1, the J gene TRBJ2-5, with 8 bases identical to TRBD1. Trimming cost V 4 bases and J 5 bases; bases outside gene matches: 6. The germline gives CDR1 DFQATT, CDR2 SNEGSKA (reference sequence). The CDR3 covers 13 residues.

V usage is TRBV29-1 and J usage is TRBJ2-7; possibly TRBD2 for D (6 bases). Deletions cut 4 bases from V and 2 bases from J, with 12 bases between. CDR3 length: 13 residues. Germline V gives CDR1 SQVTM, CDR2 ANQGSEA. In nucleotides, the CDR3 is TGCAGCGTTGTGGTAGCGGCAGCCTACGAGCAGTACTTC. This gives the protein CSVVVAAAYEQYF.

Remarks on this clonotype: The junction departs from the called germline gene at one end, perhaps through a read error. The CDR3 bases are TGTGCCATCAGCCCTGGGGGACTAGCGGCCTTCCAAGAGACCCAGTACTTC. Protein product: CAISPGGLAAFQETQYF. The chain joins TRBV4-2 to TRBJ2-5; 11 bases fit TRBD2. Germline V gene lookup returns CDR1 LGHNA and CDR2 YNFKEQ. The CDR3 loop spans 17 amino acids.

The rearrangement links TRBV10-3 to TRBJ2-7; D tentatively reads TRBD1 or TRBD2 (5 bases each). Trimming removed 0 bases at V and 1 base at J, with 10 bases between. The germline CDR1 and CDR2 sequences are ENHRY and SYGVKD. The CDR3 extends over 15 amino acids. CDR3 nucleotide sequence: TGTGCCATCAGTGAGTCTGGGACGATATCCTACGAGCAGTACTTC. Amino acid sequence: CAISESGTISYEQYF.